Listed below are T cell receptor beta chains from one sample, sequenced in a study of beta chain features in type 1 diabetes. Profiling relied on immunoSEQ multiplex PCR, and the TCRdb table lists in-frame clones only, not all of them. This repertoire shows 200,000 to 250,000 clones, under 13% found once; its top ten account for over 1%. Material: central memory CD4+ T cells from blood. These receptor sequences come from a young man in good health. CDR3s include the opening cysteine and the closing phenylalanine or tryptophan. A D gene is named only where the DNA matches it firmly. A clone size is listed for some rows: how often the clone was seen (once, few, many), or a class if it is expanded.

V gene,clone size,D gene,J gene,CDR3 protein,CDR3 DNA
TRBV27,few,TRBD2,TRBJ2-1,CASSLITSELF,TGTGCCAGCAGTTTGATCACTAGCGAACTCTTC
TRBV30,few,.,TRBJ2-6,CAWNTTGVSSGANVLTF,TGTGCCTGGAACACGACAGGCGTTAGCTCTGGGGCCAACGTCCTGACTTTC
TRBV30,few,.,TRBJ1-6,CAWSLSFDSPLHF,TGTGCCTGGAGTTTGTCGTTTGATTCACCCCTCCACTTT
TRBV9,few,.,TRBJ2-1,CASSLGINNEQFF,TGTGCCAGCAGCCTCGGGATCAACAATGAGCAGTTCTTC
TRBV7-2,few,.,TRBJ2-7,CASSLMASRDEQYF,TGTGCCAGCAGCTTAATGGCGAGTAGGGACGAGCAGTACTTC
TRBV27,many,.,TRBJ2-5,CAASGRSQETQYF,TGTGCGGCCTCGGGAAGGAGCCAAGAGACCCAGTACTTC
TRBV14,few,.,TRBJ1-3,CASRQAISGNTIYF,TGTGCCAGCAGGCAGGCCATCTCTGGAAACACCATATATTTT
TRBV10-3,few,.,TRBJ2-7,CAISPGQGDDSYEQYF,TGTGCCATCAGTCCGGGACAAGGGGACGACTCCTACGAGCAGTACTTC
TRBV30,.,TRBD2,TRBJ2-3,CALNGGSGTDTQYF,TGTGCCCTTAATGGCGGGAGTGGGACAGATACGCAGTATTTT
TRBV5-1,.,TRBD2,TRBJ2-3,CASSSRLAVTDTQYF,TGCGCCAGCAGCTCCCGACTAGCGGTCACAGATACGCAGTATTTT
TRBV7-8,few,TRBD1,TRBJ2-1,CASSFGQGDYNEQFF,TGTGCCAGCAGCTTTGGACAGGGGGACTACAATGAGCAGTTCTTC
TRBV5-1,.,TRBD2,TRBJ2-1,CASKGTSGDNEQFF,TGCGCCAGCAAGGGGACTAGCGGGGACAATGAGCAGTTCTTC
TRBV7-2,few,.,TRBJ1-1,CASSLHPSWNTEAFF,TGTGCCAGCAGCTTACATCCATCCTGGAACACTGAAGCTTTCTTT
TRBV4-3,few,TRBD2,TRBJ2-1,CASSQDSWEGPNEQFF,TGCGCCAGCAGCCAAGATTCGTGGGAGGGCCCCAATGAGCAGTTCTTC
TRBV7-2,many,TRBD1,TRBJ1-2,CASSSRGWDGYTF,TGTGCCAGCAGCTCCAGGGGGTGGGATGGCTACACCTTC
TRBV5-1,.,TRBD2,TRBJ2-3,CASSLAMTSGTDTQYF,TGCGCCAGCAGCTTGGCCATGACTAGCGGCACAGATACGCAGTATTTT
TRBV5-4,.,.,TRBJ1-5,CASSLWGSGSPQHF,TGTGCCAGCAGCTTGTGGGGCAGTGGGTCGCCCCAGCATTTT
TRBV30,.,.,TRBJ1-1,CAWSRTDRQNTEAFF,TGTGCCTGGAGTCGAACTGACAGGCAGAACACTGAAGCTTTCTTT
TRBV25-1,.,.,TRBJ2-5,CASSLQGRGETQYF,TGTGCCAGCAGTCTACAGGGTCGAGGGGAGACCCAGTACTTC
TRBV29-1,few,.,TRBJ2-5,CSGAGSGVWETQYF,TGCAGCGGGGCTGGTTCAGGGGTTTGGGAGACCCAGTACTTC